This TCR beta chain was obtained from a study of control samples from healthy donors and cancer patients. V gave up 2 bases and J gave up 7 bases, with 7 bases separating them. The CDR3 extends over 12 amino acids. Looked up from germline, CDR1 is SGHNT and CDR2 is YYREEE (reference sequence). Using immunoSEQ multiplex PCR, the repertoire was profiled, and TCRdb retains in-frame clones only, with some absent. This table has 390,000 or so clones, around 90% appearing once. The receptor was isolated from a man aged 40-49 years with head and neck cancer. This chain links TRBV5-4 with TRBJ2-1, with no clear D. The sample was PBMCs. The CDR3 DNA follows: TGTGCCAGCAGCTTCCTCCAGAATGAGCAGTTCTTC. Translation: CASSFLQNEQFF.